This T cell receptor beta chain was captured by sequencing in a study of T-cell reconstitution after alpha-beta-depleted transplantation in children. Unique molecular identifiers were incorporated when the TCRbeta library was constructed. TCRdb used MiXCR to reprocess the PCR reads, holding one entry per CDR3 protein. The data show approximately 400,000 distinct CDR3 sequences, roughly a tenth seen once. Many counts were recorded for this clonotype. Germline V gene data show CDR1 as MGHRA and CDR2 as YSYEKL. The CDR3 loop spans 13 amino acids. V gave up 0 bases and J gave up 11 bases, with 13 bases separating them.

V usage is TRBV4-1 and J usage is TRBJ1-1, with D unclear. The source of this sequence is a human donor who donated a stem cell graft to a child with acute myeloid leukemia. This specimen was PBMCs from the stem cell graft donor, taken from the stem cell graft. The CDR3 sequence: CASSQDRRSQAFF. The CDR3 DNA reads as TGCGCCAGCAGCCAAGATCGGAGAAGCCAGGCTTTCTTT.